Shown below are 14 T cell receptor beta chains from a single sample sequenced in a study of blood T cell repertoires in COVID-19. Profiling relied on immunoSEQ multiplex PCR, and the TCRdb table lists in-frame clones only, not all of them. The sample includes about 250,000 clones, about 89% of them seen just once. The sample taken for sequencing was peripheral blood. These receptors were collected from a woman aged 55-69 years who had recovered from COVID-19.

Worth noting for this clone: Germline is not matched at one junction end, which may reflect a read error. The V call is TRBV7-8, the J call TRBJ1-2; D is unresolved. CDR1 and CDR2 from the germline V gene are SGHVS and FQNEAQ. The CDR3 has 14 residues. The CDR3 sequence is CASSPLGNLYGHTF. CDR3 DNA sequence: TGTGCCAGCAGCCCTCTAGGAAACCTCTATGGCCACACCTTC.

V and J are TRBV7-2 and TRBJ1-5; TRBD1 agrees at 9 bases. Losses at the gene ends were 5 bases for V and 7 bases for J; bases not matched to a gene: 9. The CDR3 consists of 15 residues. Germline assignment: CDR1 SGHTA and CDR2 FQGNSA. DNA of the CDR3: TGTGCCAGCAGCCCATCTACAGGGGGCCGCCAGCCCCAGCATTTT. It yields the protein CASSPSTGGRQPQHF.

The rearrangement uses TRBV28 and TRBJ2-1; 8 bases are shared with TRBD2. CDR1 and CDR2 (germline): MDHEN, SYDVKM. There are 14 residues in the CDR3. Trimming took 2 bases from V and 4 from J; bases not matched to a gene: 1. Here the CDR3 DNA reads TGTGCCAGCAGTTTAGCGGGGGGATACAATGAGCAGTTCTTC. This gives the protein CASSLAGGYNEQFF.

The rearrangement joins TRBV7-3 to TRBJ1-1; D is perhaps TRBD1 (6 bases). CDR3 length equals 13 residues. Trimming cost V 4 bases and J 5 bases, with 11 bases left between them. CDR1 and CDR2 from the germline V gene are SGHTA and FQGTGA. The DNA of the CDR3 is TGTGCCAGCAGCTCCCTCAGGGGAACTGAAGCTTTCTTT. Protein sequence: CASSSLRGTEAFF.

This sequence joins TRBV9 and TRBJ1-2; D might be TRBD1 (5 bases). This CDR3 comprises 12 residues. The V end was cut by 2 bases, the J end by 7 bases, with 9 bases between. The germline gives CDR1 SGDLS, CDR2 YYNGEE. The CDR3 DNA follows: TGTGCCAGCAGCGTGTGGGGCTCTGGCTACACCTTC. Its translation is CASSVWGSGYTF.

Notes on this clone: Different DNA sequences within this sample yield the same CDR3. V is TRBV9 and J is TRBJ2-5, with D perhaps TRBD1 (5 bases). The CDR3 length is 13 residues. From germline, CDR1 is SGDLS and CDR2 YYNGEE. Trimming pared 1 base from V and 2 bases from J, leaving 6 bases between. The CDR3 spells CASSVQGQETQYF. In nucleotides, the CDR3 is TGTGCCAGCAGCGTACAGGGTCAAGAGACCCAGTACTTC.

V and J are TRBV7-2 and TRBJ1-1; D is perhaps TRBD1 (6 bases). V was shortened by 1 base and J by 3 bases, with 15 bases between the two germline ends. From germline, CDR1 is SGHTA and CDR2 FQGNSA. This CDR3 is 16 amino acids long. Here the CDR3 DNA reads TGTGCCAGCAGCTTAGTGGGTACAGGGATACACACTGAAGCTTTCTTT. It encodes CASSLVGTGIHTEAFF.

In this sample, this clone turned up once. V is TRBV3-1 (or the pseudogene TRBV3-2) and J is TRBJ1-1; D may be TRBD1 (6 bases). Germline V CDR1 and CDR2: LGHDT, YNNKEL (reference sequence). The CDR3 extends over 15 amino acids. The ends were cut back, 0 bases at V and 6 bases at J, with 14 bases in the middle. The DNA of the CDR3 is TGTGCCAGCAGCCAAGATATGAGGGGGTTCGCTGAAGCTTTCTTT. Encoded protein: CASSQDMRGFAEAFF.

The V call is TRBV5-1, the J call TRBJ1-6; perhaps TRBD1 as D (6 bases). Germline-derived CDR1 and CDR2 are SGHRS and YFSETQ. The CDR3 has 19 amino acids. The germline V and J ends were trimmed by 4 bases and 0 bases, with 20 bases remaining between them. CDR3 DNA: TGCGCCAGCAGCCTGCGCCCCCGAGGGGGAAACTCCTATAATTCACCCCTCCACTTT. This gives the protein CASSLRPRGGNSYNSPLHF.

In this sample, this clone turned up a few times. CDR3 in amino acids: CATSDSGGLGSAGELFF. In DNA, the CDR3 is TGTGCCACCAGTGATTCGGGGGGACTAGGTTCAGCCGGGGAGCTGTTTTTT. V usage is TRBV24-1 and J usage is TRBJ2-2, with 8 bases aligning to TRBD2. The length of the CDR3 is 17 residues. The ends lost 2 bases at V and 6 bases at J; junction bases unmatched: 10. Germline CDR1 and CDR2: KGHDR and SFDVKD.

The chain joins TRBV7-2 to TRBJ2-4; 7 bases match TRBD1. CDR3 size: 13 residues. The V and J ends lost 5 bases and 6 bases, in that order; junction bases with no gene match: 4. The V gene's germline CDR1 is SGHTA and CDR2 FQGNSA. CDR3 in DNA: TGTGCCAGCAGCCGGGACAGAGGAAACATTCAGTACTTC. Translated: CASSRDRGNIQYF.

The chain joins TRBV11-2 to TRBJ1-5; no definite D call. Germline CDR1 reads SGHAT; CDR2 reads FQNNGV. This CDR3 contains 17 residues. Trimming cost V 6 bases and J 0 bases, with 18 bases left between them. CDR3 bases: TGTGCCAGCAGTCCCCGAGGCACGGACTTTAGCAATCAGCCCCAGCATTTT. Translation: CASSPRGTDFSNQPQHF.

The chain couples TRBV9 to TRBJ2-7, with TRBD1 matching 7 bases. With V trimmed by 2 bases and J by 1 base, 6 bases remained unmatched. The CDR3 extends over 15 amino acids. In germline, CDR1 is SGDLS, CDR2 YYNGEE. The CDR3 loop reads CASSVGGQTSYEQYF. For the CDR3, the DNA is TGTGCCAGCAGCGTTGGGGGACAGACTTCCTACGAGCAGTACTTC.

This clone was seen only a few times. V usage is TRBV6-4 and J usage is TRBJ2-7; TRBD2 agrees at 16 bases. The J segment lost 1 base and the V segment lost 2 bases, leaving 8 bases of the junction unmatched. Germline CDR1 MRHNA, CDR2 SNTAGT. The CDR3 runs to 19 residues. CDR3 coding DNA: TGTGCCAGCAGTGACGTGGGACTAGCGGGAGGGGAGGGGTCCTACGAGCAGTACTTC. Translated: CASSDVGLAGGEGSYEQYF.